A single sample gave rise to the 20 T cell receptor beta chains below, sequenced in a study of regulatory dendritic cells for organ transplantation. Sorted T cells were CFSE-labeled and cultured 5 days with allogeneic regulatory or mature dendritic cells at 1:10. The repertoire was sequenced with immunoSEQ multiplex PCR; TCRdb's copy has only in-frame clones and lacks some. This repertoire shows roughly 13,000 clones, roughly 90% found once; its top ten account for approximately 0.22%. The antigens of these receptors remain unknown. The specimen sequenced was naive CD8+ T cells from blood cultured with regulatory dendritic cells. The subset denotes: CD45RA+ naive T cells. The receptors come from a human donor in good health.

The chain employs TRBV6-5 and TRBJ2-7; no reliable D call. CDR3 length equals 13 residues. V dropped 3 bases and J dropped 3 bases, with 9 bases sitting between them. Germline V gene lookup returns CDR1 MNHEY and CDR2 SVGAGI. CDR3: CASSYSDGYEQYF. CDR3 in DNA: TGTGCCAGCAGTTATTCGGACGGCTACGAGCAGTACTTC.

The chain carries TRBV29-1 and TRBJ2-1; D gene unclear. CDR3 length: 9 residues. V lost 4 bases and J lost 9, with 4 bases in between. The germline gives CDR1 SQVTM, CDR2 ANQGSEA. CDR3 sequence (DNA): TGCAGCGTTGGAAGTGAGCAGTTCTTC. Protein: CSVGSEQFF.

This clone has just a few counts. The chain combines TRBV27 with TRBJ1-1, with TRBD1 matching over 9 bases. After removal of 4 bases from V and 4 bases from J, the junction contained 1 base not matched to a gene. This CDR3 has 13 amino acids. CDR1 is MNHEY, CDR2 SMNVEV, per germline (reference sequence). CDR3 protein: CASSWGQGTEAFF. The CDR3 nucleotides are TGTGCCAGCAGTTGGGGACAGGGCACTGAAGCTTTCTTT.

The genes are TRBV13 and TRBJ2-1, with TRBD2 matching 14 bases. Trimming cost V 5 bases and J 8 bases; bases outside gene matches: 8. This CDR3 is built from 16 residues. Germline assignment: CDR1 PRHDT and CDR2 FYEKMQ (reference sequence). CDR3 amino acids: CASSPGTSGSVYEQFF. CDR3 nucleotide sequence: TGTGCCAGCAGCCCAGGGACTAGCGGGAGTGTCTATGAGCAGTTCTTC.

This chain joins TRBV29-1 and TRBJ1-1; D remains unclear. The ends were cut back, 3 bases at V and 3 bases at J, with 8 bases in the middle. The CDR3 is made up of 12 amino acids. CDR1 and CDR2 from the germline V gene are SQVTM and ANQGSEA. The CDR3 nucleotides are TGCAGCGTTGACCGGGAACACACTGAAGCTTTCTTT. Protein sequence: CSVDREHTEAFF.

The chain joins TRBV9 to TRBJ2-7, with 10 bases matching TRBD2. Germline V gives CDR1 SGDLS, CDR2 YYNGEE. This CDR3 spans 18 amino acids. V was clipped by 0 bases and J by 6 bases; unmatched bases: 15. The CDR3 DNA sequence: TGTGCCAGCAGCGTAGACCCGGCTAGCGGGGGCCCCCTCGCCGAGCAGTACTTC. Its protein product is CASSVDPASGGPLAEQYF.

The rearrangement uses TRBV7-8 and TRBJ2-5, with a possible D match to TRBD2 (6 bases). CDR3 length equals 16 residues. Between the trimmed V and J ends, which lost 2 bases and 1 base, there was a span of 14 bases. Germline V CDR1 and CDR2: SGHVS, FQNEAQ. CDR3 sequence (DNA): TGTGCCAGCAGCTTAAAGCGGAGGGTTGTCCAAGAGACCCAGTACTTC. Protein product: CASSLKRRVVQETQYF. Together with reference TRBV7-8 and TRBJ2-5, the CDR3 gives the full variable domain: GAGVSQSPRYKVAKRGQDVALRCDPISGHVSLFWYQQALGQGPEFLTYFQNEAQLDKSGLPSDRFFAERPEGSVSTLKIQRTQQEDSAVYLCASSLKRRVVQETQYFGPGTRLLVL.

This chain uses TRBV19 with TRBJ2-3, with D unclear. This CDR3 spans 14 amino acids. Trimming shortened V by 8 bases and J by 4 bases, and 16 bases separated the two germline ends. Per germline, CDR1 LNHDA and CDR2 SQIVND (reference sequence). CDR3 amino acids: CASVGSRAPDTQYF. The CDR3 DNA follows: TGTGCCAGTGTGGGGTCCCGGGCCCCAGATACGCAGTATTTT.

The chain carries TRBV27 and TRBJ2-7, with D uncertain. The V and J ends lost 8 bases and 5 bases respectively, with 16 bases between them. Germline V gene lookup returns CDR1 MNHEY and CDR2 SMNVEV (reference sequence). The CDR3 consists of 13 residues. The CDR3 DNA follows: TGTGCCAGCTCGTTCCACCGGGCCCACGAGCAGTACTTC. This codes for CASSFHRAHEQYF.

The chain couples TRBV7-9 to TRBJ2-6, with no clear D. The CDR3 sequence is 16 residues long. The V and J ends lost 1 base and 2 bases respectively, with 9 bases between them. In germline, CDR1 is SEHNR, CDR2 FQNEAQ (reference sequence). The CDR3 loop is CASSLEGRTGANVLTF. The CDR3 DNA reads as TGTGCCAGCAGCTTAGAAGGCAGAACTGGGGCCAACGTCCTGACTTTC.

This chain joins TRBV6-4 and TRBJ2-6; D ambiguous. From germline, CDR1 is MRHNA and CDR2 SNTAGT. V was pared by 2 bases and J by 1 base, with 3 bases between. The CDR3 covers 14 residues. In nucleotides, the CDR3 is TGTGCCAGCAGTGACGGGTCTGGGGCCAACGTCCTGACTTTC. Protein sequence: CASSDGSGANVLTF.

The DNA of the CDR3 is TGTGCCAGCAGTGACTCGTTAGGGTGGGCAGATACGCAGTATTTT. It is translated as CASSDSLGWADTQYF. V usage is TRBV6-4 and J usage is TRBJ2-3; D is ambiguous. CDR3 length: 15 residues. Germline V gene lookup returns CDR1 MRHNA and CDR2 SNTAGT. Trimming removed 0 bases from V and 4 bases from J, with 11 bases in between.

This clone showed up just a few times. The rearrangement links TRBV9 to TRBJ1-3, with D possibly being TRBD1 (6 bases). With 6 bases removed from V and 2 bases from J, the gap between germline ends came to 21 bases. Germline V lookup: CDR1 SGDLS, CDR2 YYNGEE. The length of the CDR3 is 17 residues. In DNA form, the CDR3 reads TGTGCCAGCACCCCAACGGGGGGGCAGACTCCTGGAAACACCATATATTTT. Encoded protein: CASTPTGGQTPGNTIYF. The variable domain in full, completed from reference TRBV9 and TRBJ1-3, reads DSGVTQTPKHLITATGQRVTLRCSPRSGDLSVYWYQQSLDQGLQFLIQYYNGEERAKGNILERFSAQQFPDLHSELNLSSLELGDSALYFCASTPTGGQTPGNTIYFGEGSWLTVV.

The chain recombines TRBV6-5 with TRBJ1-5; a possible D gene is TRBD1 (5 bases). The V end was cut by 0 bases, the J end by 3 bases, with 6 bases between. This CDR3 has 14 residues. CDR1 MNHEY and CDR2 SVGAGI come from the germline V gene. The CDR3 DNA reads TGTGCCAGCAGTTACTCCGGGGCCAATCAGCCCCAGCATTTT. Amino acids: CASSYSGANQPQHF.

The chain recombines TRBV2 with TRBJ1-2; maybe TRBD1 (5 bases). In germline, CDR1 is SNHLY, CDR2 FYNNEI. Deletions cut 4 bases from V and 3 bases from J, with 9 bases between. The CDR3 totals 13 residues. The CDR3, as DNA: TGTGCCAGCAGTGTAACAGGCTACTATGGCTACACCTTC. This gives the protein CASSVTGYYGYTF.

This clone was counted a single time. The V and J genes are TRBV4-1 and TRBJ2-7; D is undetermined. The V and J ends lost 0 bases and 6 bases respectively, with 3 bases between them. The CDR3 runs 11 residues. Germline CDR1 and CDR2: MGHRA and YSYEKL. The CDR3 spells CASSQDGEQYF. The CDR3 region has the DNA TGCGCCAGCAGCCAAGATGGCGAGCAGTACTTC.

This chain links TRBV4-2 with TRBJ2-7; 11 nucleotides line up with TRBD1. V lost 2 bases, J lost 7 bases, and 7 bases stayed unmatched. The length of the CDR3 is 15 residues. The germline V gene encodes CDR1 LGHNA and CDR2 YNFKEQ. The CDR3 loop is CASSQTRTGGREQYF. Written as DNA, the CDR3 is TGTGCCAGCAGCCAAACCCGGACAGGGGGCAGGGAGCAGTACTTC.

In its sample, this clone was seen once. The V call is TRBV9, the J call TRBJ2-5; 8 bases align to TRBD2. CDR1 SGDLS and CDR2 YYNGEE come from the germline V gene. Trimming cost V 2 bases and J 5 bases; bases outside gene matches: 5. The CDR3 runs to 14 residues. The CDR3 here is CASSVLAGDETQYF. DNA of the CDR3: TGTGCCAGCAGCGTTCTAGCGGGTGACGAGACCCAGTACTTC.

This chain uses TRBV7-9 with TRBJ2-3; perhaps TRBD1 as D (5 bases). Per the germline V gene, CDR1 is SEHNR and CDR2 is FQNEAQ (reference sequence). CDR3 size: 15 residues. Trimming left V 2 bases short and J 0 bases short, with 9 bases between. The CDR3 DNA follows: TGTGCCAGCAGCTTAAGGGGTAGTAGCACAGATACGCAGTATTTT. Its translation is CASSLRGSSTDTQYF.

This clone was observed a handful of times. The chain has TRBV7-8 and TRBJ1-5; no reliable D call. Germline V gene data show CDR1 as SGHVS and CDR2 as FQNEAQ. The CDR3 contains 14 residues. Trimming took 5 bases from V and 1 from J, leaving 9 bases between them. CDR3 amino acids: CASSHGRSNQPQHF. In DNA, the CDR3 is TGTGCCAGCAGCCATGGACGGAGCAATCAGCCCCAGCATTTT.